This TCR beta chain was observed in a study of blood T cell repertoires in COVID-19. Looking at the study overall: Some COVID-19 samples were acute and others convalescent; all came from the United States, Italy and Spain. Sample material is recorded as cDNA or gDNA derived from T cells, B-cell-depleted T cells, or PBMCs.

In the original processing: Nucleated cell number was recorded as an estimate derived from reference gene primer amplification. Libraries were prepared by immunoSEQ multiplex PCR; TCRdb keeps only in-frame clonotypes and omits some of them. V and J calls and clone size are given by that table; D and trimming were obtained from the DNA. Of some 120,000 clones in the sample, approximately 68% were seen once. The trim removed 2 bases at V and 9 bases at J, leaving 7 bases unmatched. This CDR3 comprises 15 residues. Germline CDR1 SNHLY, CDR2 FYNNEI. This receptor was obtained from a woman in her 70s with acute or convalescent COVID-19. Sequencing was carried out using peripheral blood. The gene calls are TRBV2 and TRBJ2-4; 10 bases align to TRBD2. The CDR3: CASSELAGAQSIQYF. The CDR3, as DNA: TGTGCCAGCAGTGAACTAGCGGGGGCCCAGAGCATTCAGTACTTC.